Following are 18 T cell receptor beta chains from one sample sequenced in a study of Graves' ophthalmopathy and Graves' hyperthyroidism. For repertoire sequencing, the TCR beta CDR3 regions were amplified from RNA transcripts. The first-round RT-PCR employed HTBI primers together with the Qiagen OneStep RT-PCR kit. A multiplex PCR was then performed as the second round. TCRdb passed the multiplex PCR reads through MiXCR, listing each CDR3 protein once. Found here are 200,000 to 250,000 distinct CDR3 sequences, around 42% of them singletons; the top ten hold around half. Sequenced sample: peripheral blood. The receptors derive from an adult man with Graves' ophthalmopathy.

The chain carries TRBV29-1 and TRBJ2-7; D is possibly TRBD2 (5 bases). CDR1 and CDR2 (germline): SQVTM, ANQGSEA. The CDR3 is 12 amino acids. V lost 3 bases, J lost 3 bases, and 9 bases lay in between. The CDR3 here is CSVEEALYEQYF. CDR3 DNA: TGCAGCGTTGAGGAGGCCCTCTACGAGCAGTACTTC.

The chain uses TRBV20-1 and TRBJ2-7, with D uncertain. CDR1 and CDR2 from the germline V gene are DFQATT and SNEGSKA (reference sequence). The CDR3 is made up of 11 amino acids. V shed 4 bases and J shed 4 bases, with 8 bases lying between them. The CDR3 DNA reads as TGCAGTGCTAACTGGCAGTACGAGCAGTACTTC. It yields the protein CSANWQYEQYF.

The CDR3 region has the DNA TGTGCCAGCAGCCAAGGGCCGGCTTATGGCTACACCTTC. Protein product: CASSQGPAYGYTF. The chain links TRBV12-3 or TRBV12-4 to TRBJ1-2, with D hard to call. V lost 6 bases and J 5 bases, leaving 13 bases between the germline ends. This CDR3 comprises 13 residues.

The chain couples TRBV7-8 to TRBJ2-7, with D possibly called TRBD1 or TRBD2 (6 bases each). Trimming left V 4 bases short and J 7 bases short, with 17 bases between. The CDR3 has 14 amino acids. Germline CDR1 reads SGHVS; CDR2 reads FQNEAQ. CDR3 nucleotides: TGTGCCAGCAGCTGGGCGTGGGGGGCGAAGGAGCAGTACTTC. This translates into CASSWAWGAKEQYF.

The chain combines TRBV9 with TRBJ2-7; 12 bases fit TRBD2. This CDR3 contains 16 residues. V trimming: 4 bases; J trimming: 3 bases; junction bases outside the gene matches: 8. The germline gives CDR1 SGDLS, CDR2 YYNGEE. The CDR3 loop is CASSFSGLAGHYEQYF. In DNA, the CDR3 is TGTGCCAGCAGCTTTTCCGGACTAGCGGGGCACTACGAGCAGTACTTC.

The chain joins TRBV29-1 to TRBJ2-4; 13 bases are a match to TRBD2. This CDR3 contains 20 residues. J was trimmed by 1 base and V by 1 base; bases with no gene match: 13. Germline loops: CDR1 SQVTM, CDR2 ANQGSEA. CDR3 DNA sequence: TGCAGCGTTGAAGGGTCACTAGCGGGGGGGCCCCGTTGGGCCAAAAACATTCAGTACTTC. It translates to CSVEGSLAGGPRWAKNIQYF. Drawing the rest from reference TRBV29-1 and TRBJ2-4, the complete variable domain is SAVISQKPSRDICQRGTSLTIQCQVDSQVTMMFWYRQQPGQSLTLIATANQGSEATYESGFVIDKFPISRPNLTFSTLTVSNMSPEDSSIYLCSVEGSLAGGPRWAKNIQYFGAGTRLSVL.

This clonotype was detected only a few times. This rearrangement joins TRBV9 to TRBJ2-2; D gene unclear. The CDR3 consists of 14 residues. Trimming removed 4 bases from V and 2 bases from J, with 9 bases in between. Germline CDR1 and CDR2: SGDLS and YYNGEE. DNA of the CDR3: TGTGCCAGCAGCTTACACGGTAACACCGGGGAGCTGTTTTTT. Residues: CASSLHGNTGELFF. Full variable domain (rest looked up from reference TRBV9 and TRBJ2-2): DSGVTQTPKHLITATGQRVTLRCSPRSGDLSVYWYQQSLDQGLQFLIQYYNGEERAKGNILERFSAQQFPDLHSELNLSSLELGDSALYFCASSLHGNTGELFFGEGSRLTVL.

The chain carries TRBV12-3 or TRBV12-4 and TRBJ2-2; TRBD2 is a possible D gene (5 bases). This CDR3 is 15 amino acids long. Between the trimmed V and J ends, which lost 5 bases and 0 bases, there was a span of 10 bases. This chain's CDR3 is CASSADYSNTGELFF. Written as DNA, the CDR3 is TGTGCCAGCAGTGCAGACTACTCGAACACCGGGGAGCTGTTTTTT.

This clonotype was picked up a small number of times. This chain uses TRBV5-1 with TRBJ1-6, with 7 bases matching TRBD1. Germline V gene lookup returns CDR1 SGHRS and CDR2 YFSETQ. The CDR3 extends over 14 amino acids. V lost 2 bases, J lost 10 bases, and 6 bases stayed unmatched. The CDR3 here is CASSFGQGDSPLHF. The CDR3 coding sequence is TGCGCCAGCAGCTTCGGGCAGGGGGACTCACCCCTCCACTTT. Filled out from reference TRBV5-1 and TRBJ1-6, the complete variable domain reads KAGVTQTPRYLIKTRGQQVTLSCSPISGHRSVSWYQQTPGQGLQFLFEYFSETQRNKGNFPGRFSGRQFSNSRSEMNVSTLELGDSALYLCASSFGQGDSPLHFGNGTRLTVT.

The chain combines TRBV19 with TRBJ1-1; no clear D. Germline CDR1 LNHDA, CDR2 SQIVND (reference sequence). The CDR3 length is 14 residues. Trimming removed 5 bases from V and 0 bases from J, with 10 bases in between. The CDR3, as DNA: TGTGCCAGTAGTGTTTCGACTGTGAACACTGAAGCTTTCTTT. It translates to CASSVSTVNTEAFF. Based on the CDR3 plus reference TRBV19 and TRBJ1-1, the full variable domain is DGGITQSPKYLFRKEGQNVTLSCEQNLNHDAMYWYRQDPGQGLRLIYYSQIVNDFQKGDIAEGYSVSREKKESFPLTVTSAQKNPTAFYLCASSVSTVNTEAFFGQGTRLTVV.

The chain couples TRBV6-9 to TRBJ2-7, with 7 nucleotides matching TRBD1. The CDR3 has 13 amino acids. The ends lost 7 bases at V and 6 bases at J; junction bases unmatched: 9. Germline CDR1 is MNHGY and CDR2 is SVAAGI. CDR3 bases: TGTGCCAGCAACTCTGGGCCAGGGGGCGAGCAGTACTTC. Amino acid sequence: CASNSGPGGEQYF.

V gene TRBV7-9 combines with J gene TRBJ2-1; 11 bases match TRBD2. V lost 3 bases and J lost 6; bases outside the gene matches: 7. The CDR3 is made up of 16 amino acids. The germline gives CDR1 SEHNR, CDR2 FQNEAQ (reference sequence). The CDR3 coding sequence is TGTGCCAGCAGCTTTGGCCTAGCGGGAGGAGTCAATGAGCAGTTCTTC. This codes for CASSFGLAGGVNEQFF. Filled out from reference TRBV7-9 and TRBJ2-1, the complete variable domain reads DTGVSQNPRHKITKRGQNVTFRCDPISEHNRLYWYRQTLGQGPEFLTYFQNEAQLEKSRLLSDRFSAERPKGSFSTLEIQRTEQGDSAMYLCASSFGLAGGVNEQFFGPGTRLTVL.

This clonotype has only a few counts. V usage is TRBV2 and J usage is TRBJ1-2; tentatively, D is TRBD1 (5 bases). Trimming pared 6 bases from V and 8 bases from J, leaving 19 bases between. Germline V CDR1 and CDR2: SNHLY, FYNNEI. This CDR3 spans 14 amino acids. CDR3 nucleotides: TGTGCCAGCAGGGGGGACTTCACTCAAACCGGCTACACCTTC. It is translated as CASRGDFTQTGYTF.

This chain connects TRBV7-6 to TRBJ2-5, with a tentative D call TRBD1 (6 bases). In germline, CDR1 is SGHVS, CDR2 FNYEAQ. The CDR3 sequence is 15 residues long. Trimming took off 3 bases at V and 3 bases at J, with 14 bases between the two ends. The CDR3 spells CASSFGYGQKETQYF. The CDR3 DNA reads as TGTGCCAGCAGCTTCGGCTATGGACAGAAAGAGACCCAGTACTTC.

The chain employs TRBV20-1 and TRBJ1-2, with 7 bases lining up with TRBD1. The CDR3 runs 15 residues. With 5 bases clipped from V and 4 bases from J, the junction kept 13 bases outside the gene matches. Germline CDR1 and CDR2: DFQATT and SNEGSKA (reference sequence). The CDR3 loop reads CSAGEGGGASYGYTF. The CDR3, as DNA: TGCAGTGCTGGGGAGGGAGGGGGCGCGAGCTATGGCTACACCTTC.

The genes are TRBV6-2 or TRBV6-3 and TRBJ1-1; D not resolved. The CDR3 runs 12 residues. Germline values: CDR1 MNHEY, CDR2 SVGEGT. V was trimmed by 4 bases and J by 4 bases, leaving 7 bases between them. This chain's CDR3 is CASSSDVTEAFF. The CDR3 DNA reads as TGTGCCAGCAGTTCCGACGTCACTGAAGCTTTCTTT.

The J gene is TRBJ2-5, the V gene TRBV15; 9 bases agree with TRBD2. Germline CDR1 and CDR2: LNHNV and YYDKDF (reference sequence). The CDR3 extends over 15 amino acids. V was pared by 1 base and J by 8 bases, with 8 bases of the junction left unmatched. CDR3 sequence (DNA): TGTGCCACCAGCAGAGGTTTAGCGGGGGCTTCTACCCAGTACTTC. Its protein is CATSRGLAGASTQYF.

This chain joins TRBV5-8 and TRBJ2-5, with D perhaps matching TRBD2 (5 bases). This CDR3 is built from 17 residues. Germline lookup yields CDR1 SGHTS and CDR2 YDEGEE. V lost 2 bases and J 1 base, leaving 18 bases between the germline ends. CDR3 loop: CASSLEVIERIQETQYF. The DNA for the CDR3 is TGTGCCAGCAGCTTAGAAGTCATCGAGCGGATCCAAGAGACCCAGTACTTC.